The T cell receptor (beta chain) under discussion was sequenced for a study of CD8 T cells in ankylosing spondylitis. Notes on the study in general: Ankylosing spondylitis blood seemed to carry a telltale TCR beta motif made of eight highly homologous variants. Disease-associated clones were reportedly significantly overrepresented in matched ankylosing spondylitis synovial fluid. Some of the motif variants had earlier been found in reactive arthritis patients' fluid and blood.

Libraries for TCR beta were made by quantitative 5'-RACE with molecular barcodes. TCRdb re-called the 5' RACE reads with MiXCR, one entry per CDR3 protein. Among 700,000 to 850,000 distinct CDR3 sequences, 12% were seen once, and the ten largest hold approximately 0.46%. There are a few counts of this clonotype. Its cognate antigen is unknown. The receptor was isolated from a male donor with ankylosing spondylitis. Source material: blood, either unsorted or a sorted T cell fraction (not recorded which).

CDR3 residues: CASSQDAGTNSPLHF. The CDR3 coding sequence is TGTGCCAGCAGCCAAGACGCCGGGACCAATTCACCCCTCCACTTT. The rearrangement joins TRBV4-2 to TRBJ1-6; D perhaps matches TRBD1 (5 bases). Trimming took 0 bases from V and 7 from J, leaving 10 bases between them. The germline CDR1 and CDR2 sequences are LGHNA and YNFKEQ. The CDR3 length is 15 residues.